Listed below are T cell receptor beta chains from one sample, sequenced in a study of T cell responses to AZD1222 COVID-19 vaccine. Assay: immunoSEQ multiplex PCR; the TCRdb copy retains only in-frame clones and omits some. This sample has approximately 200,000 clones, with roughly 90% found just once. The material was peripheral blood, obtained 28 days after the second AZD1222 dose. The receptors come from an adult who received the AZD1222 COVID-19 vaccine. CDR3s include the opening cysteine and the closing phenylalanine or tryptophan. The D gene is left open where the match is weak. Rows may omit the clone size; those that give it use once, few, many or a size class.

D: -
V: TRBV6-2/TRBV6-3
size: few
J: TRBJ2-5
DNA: TGTGCCAGCAGTGACTGGGAGACCCAGTACTTC
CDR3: CASSDWETQYF

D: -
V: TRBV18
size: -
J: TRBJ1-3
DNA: TGTGCCAGCTCACCCCTGAGTGGGCCGAAGGACACCATATATTTT
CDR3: CASSPLSGPKDTIYF

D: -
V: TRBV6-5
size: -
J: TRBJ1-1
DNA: TGTGCCAGCAGTTACTACCGGTCTCTTAGAACTGAAGCTTTCTTT
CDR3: CASSYYRSLRTEAFF

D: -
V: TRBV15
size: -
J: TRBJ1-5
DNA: TGTGCCACCCGTGGGCTGGGGACGTATCAGCCCCAGCATTTT
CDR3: CATRGLGTYQPQHF

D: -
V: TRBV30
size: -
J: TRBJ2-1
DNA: TGTGCCTGGAGTGTACGGGTGGCCGGTGAGCAGTTCTTC
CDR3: CAWSVRVAGEQFF

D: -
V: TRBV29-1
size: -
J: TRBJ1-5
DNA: TGCAGCGTTTCCCAAGATGGCAATCAGCCCCAGCATTTT
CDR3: CSVSQDGNQPQHF

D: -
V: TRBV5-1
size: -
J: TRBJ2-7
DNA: TGCGCCAGCAGCTTAGGGCAGGGGAGCGCGGGCGAGCAGAACTTC
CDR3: CASSLGQGSAGEQNF

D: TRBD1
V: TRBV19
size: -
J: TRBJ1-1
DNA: TGTGCCAGTAAATGGGACAGATCGAACACTGAAGCTTTCTTT
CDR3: CASKWDRSNTEAFF

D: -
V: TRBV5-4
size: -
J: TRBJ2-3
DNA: TGTGCCAGCAGCTTGGGGGGGCGCACAGATACGCAGTATTTT
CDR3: CASSLGGRTDTQYF

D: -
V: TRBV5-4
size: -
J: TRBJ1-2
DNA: TGTGCCAGCAGCTTGGGGGGGGCCGGGGCGGATTATGGCTACACCTTC
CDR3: CASSLGGAGADYGYTF

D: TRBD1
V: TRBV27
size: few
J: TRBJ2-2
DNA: TGTGCCAGCAGACGTCCCGGGACAGGGATCGGGGAGCTGTTTTTT
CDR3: CASRRPGTGIGELFF

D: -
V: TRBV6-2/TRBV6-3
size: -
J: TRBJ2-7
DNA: TGTGCCAGCAGTTACTACAGCATCTCCTACGAGCAGTACTTC
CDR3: CASSYYSISYEQYF

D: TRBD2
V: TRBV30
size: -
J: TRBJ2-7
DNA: TGTGCCTGGAGTTCTAGCGGGAGGTTCTACGAGCAGTACTTC
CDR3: CAWSSSGRFYEQYF

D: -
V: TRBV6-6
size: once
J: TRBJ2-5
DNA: TGTGCCAGCACTTTCGGCGAGACCCAGTACTTC
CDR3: CASTFGETQYF

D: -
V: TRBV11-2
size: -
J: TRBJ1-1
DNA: TGTGCCAGCAGCTTAGCCTTTGGAGCTGACACTGAAGCTTTCTTT
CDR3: CASSLAFGADTEAFF

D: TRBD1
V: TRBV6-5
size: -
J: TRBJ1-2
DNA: TGTGCCAGCAGTATAGACAGGGGCTATGGCTACACCTTC
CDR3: CASSIDRGYGYTF

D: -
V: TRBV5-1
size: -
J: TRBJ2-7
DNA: TGCGCCAGCAGCCCCCAGGGTGGTAGCTACGAGCAGTACTTC
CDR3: CASSPQGGSYEQYF

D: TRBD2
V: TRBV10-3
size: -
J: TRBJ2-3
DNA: TGTGCCATCAGAATGACTAGCGGGACGGCGCAGTATTTT
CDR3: CAIRMTSGTAQYF

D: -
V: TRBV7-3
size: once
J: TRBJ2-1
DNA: TGTGCCAGCAGCTTTAGTGGGGCCACCAACAATGAGCAGTTCTTC
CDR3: CASSFSGATNNEQFF

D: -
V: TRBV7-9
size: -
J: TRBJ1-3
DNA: TGTGCCAGCAGCTTACTACAGAACTCTGGAAACACCATATATTTT
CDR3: CASSLLQNSGNTIYF

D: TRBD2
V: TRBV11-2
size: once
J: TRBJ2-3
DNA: TGTGCCAGCAGCCCGGGACTAGCGGGAGCAGATACGCAGTATTTT
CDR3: CASSPGLAGADTQYF

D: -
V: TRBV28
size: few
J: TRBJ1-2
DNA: TGTGCCACCTTTTCCGGACAAAACTATGGCTACACCTTC
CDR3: CATFSGQNYGYTF

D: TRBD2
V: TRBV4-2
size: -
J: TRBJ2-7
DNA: TGTGCCAGCAGCCAAGATGGAGCGGGAGAGAGGCAGTACTTC
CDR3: CASSQDGAGERQYF

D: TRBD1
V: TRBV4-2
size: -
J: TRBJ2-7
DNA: TGTGCCAGCAGCCAAGATGCACAGGGGAACTACGAGCAGTACTTC
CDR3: CASSQDAQGNYEQYF

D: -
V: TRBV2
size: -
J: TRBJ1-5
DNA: TGTGCCAGCAGTGATAGGGGCAATCAGCCCCAGCATTTT
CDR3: CASSDRGNQPQHF

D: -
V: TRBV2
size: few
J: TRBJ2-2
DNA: TGTGCCAGCAGGCCGGGGAGCGGACATGGGGAGCTGTTTTTT
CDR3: CASRPGSGHGELFF

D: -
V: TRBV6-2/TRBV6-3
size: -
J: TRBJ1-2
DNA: TGTGCCAGCAGTTACGGCAGGGCCAGGGATGGCTACACCTTC
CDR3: CASSYGRARDGYTF

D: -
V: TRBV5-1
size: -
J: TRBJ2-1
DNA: TGCGCCAGCAGCCTCCCAAAGAATGAGCAGTTCTTC
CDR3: CASSLPKNEQFF

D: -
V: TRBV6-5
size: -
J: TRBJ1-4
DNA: TGTGCCAGCAGTTTGAATCGGGGTAGTGAAAAACTGTTTTTT
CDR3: CASSLNRGSEKLFF

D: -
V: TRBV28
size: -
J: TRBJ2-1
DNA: TGTGCCAGCAGTTTCCCCGGGGGTGAGCAGTTCTTC
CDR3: CASSFPGGEQFF

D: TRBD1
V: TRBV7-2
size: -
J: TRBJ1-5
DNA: TGTGCCAGCAGCCCCGACAGGGGGAATCAGCCCCAGCATTTT
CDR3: CASSPDRGNQPQHF

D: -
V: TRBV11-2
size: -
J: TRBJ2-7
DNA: TGTGCCAGCAGCTTAGGGCCTTTGCAGGGTTACTACGAGCAGTACTTC
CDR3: CASSLGPLQGYYEQYF

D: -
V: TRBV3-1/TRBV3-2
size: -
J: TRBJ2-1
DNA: TGTGCCAGCAGCCATTCCTACAATGAGCAGTTCTTC
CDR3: CASSHSYNEQFF

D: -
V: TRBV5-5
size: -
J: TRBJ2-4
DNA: TGTGCCAGCAGCTTATCGGGGGCCGTAGCCAAAAACATTCAGTACTTC
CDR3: CASSLSGAVAKNIQYF

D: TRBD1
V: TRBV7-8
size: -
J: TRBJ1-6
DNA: TGTGCCAGCAGCAAATTAGGACAGGGTTATTCACCCCTCCACTTT
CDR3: CASSKLGQGYSPLHF

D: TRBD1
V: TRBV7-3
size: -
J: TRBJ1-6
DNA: TGTGCCAGCAGCTTAATCGGGACAGGGTTTTCACCCCTCCACTTT
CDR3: CASSLIGTGFSPLHF

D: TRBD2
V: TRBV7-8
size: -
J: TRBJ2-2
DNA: TGTGCCAGCAGCTTAGCGCTAGCCAGCGGGAACCGGGAGCTGTTTTTT
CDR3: CASSLALASGNRELFF

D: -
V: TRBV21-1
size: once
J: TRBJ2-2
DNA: TGTGCCAGCAGTCCTAGGGGGCCCACGAACACCGGGGAGCTGTTTTTT
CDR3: CASSPRGPTNTGELFF

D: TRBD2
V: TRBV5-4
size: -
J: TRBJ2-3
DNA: TGTGCCAGCAGCTACTGGACTAGCGGTACAGATACGCAGTATTTT
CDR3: CASSYWTSGTDTQYF

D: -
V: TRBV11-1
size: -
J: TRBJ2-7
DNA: TGTGCCAGCCGGCAGGGAGTTGGCGAGCAGTACTTC
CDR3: CASRQGVGEQYF

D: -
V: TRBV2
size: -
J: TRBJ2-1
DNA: TGTGCCAGCAGTCCGATTAGCGGAAGGATCGATGAGCAGTTCTTC
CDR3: CASSPISGRIDEQFF

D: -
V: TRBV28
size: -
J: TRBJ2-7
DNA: TGTGCCAGCAGTTTATTGGCTCATGACCCTTACGAGCAGTACTTC
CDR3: CASSLLAHDPYEQYF

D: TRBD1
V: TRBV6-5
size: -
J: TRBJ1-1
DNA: TGTGCCAGCAGTTTATACAGGGGCACTGAAGCTTTCTTT
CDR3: CASSLYRGTEAFF

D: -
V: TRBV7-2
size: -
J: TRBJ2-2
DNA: TGTGCCAGCAGCTTATTCGGAGACAGTACCGGGGAGCTGTTTTTT
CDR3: CASSLFGDSTGELFF

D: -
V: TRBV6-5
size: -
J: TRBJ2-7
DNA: TGTGCCAGCTCTTGGGAACAGGGAACCCACGAGCAGTACTTC
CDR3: CASSWEQGTHEQYF

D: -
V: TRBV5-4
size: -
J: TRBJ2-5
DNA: TGTGCCAGCAGCCGGGGGAAGGAGACCCAGTACTTC
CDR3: CASSRGKETQYF